A selection of T cell receptor beta chains follows, all from one sample in a study of blood T cells in healthy people across ages. TCRdb fed the 5' RACE reads into MiXCR, producing one record per CDR3 protein. The table shows around 1,700,000 distinct CDR3 sequences, with approximately 30% occurring only once. Sequenced material: blood. These receptors were taken from a woman in her twenties or thirties in good health. Both conserved end residues are part of each CDR3. The order of the fields is D gene, V gene, J gene, clone size, CDR3 protein, CDR3 DNA. D genes are given only for firm matches. Not every row has a clone size; where given, it reads once, few, many or a size class.

.,TRBV6-1,TRBJ2-7,few,CASSEGIGYEQYF,TGTGCCAGCAGTGAAGGGATCGGGTACGAGCAGTACTTC
.,TRBV7-9,TRBJ2-5,.,CASSPRAGDETQYF,TGTGCCAGCAGCCCTAGGGCAGGGGACGAGACCCAGTACTTC
TRBD1,TRBV20-1,TRBJ2-2,few,CSARTIPGQVNTGELFF,TGCAGTGCTAGAACTATTCCGGGACAGGTGAACACCGGGGAGCTGTTTTTT
TRBD2,TRBV28,TRBJ2-3,few,CASNSGGASADTQYF,TGTGCCAGCAATAGCGGGGGGGCCTCAGCAGATACGCAGTATTTT
TRBD2,TRBV27,TRBJ2-7,many,CASSLASGLSYEQYF,TGTGCCAGCAGTTTGGCTAGCGGGTTGTCCTACGAGCAGTACTTC
.,TRBV20-1,TRBJ2-7,.,CSARSGQRVSYEQYF,TGCAGTGCTAGGTCCGGGCAGAGGGTTTCCTACGAGCAGTACTTC
TRBD2,TRBV11-3,TRBJ2-1,few,CASSPSGRAHNEQFF,TGTGCCAGCAGCCCGAGCGGGAGGGCCCACAATGAGCAGTTCTTC
TRBD2,TRBV7-9,TRBJ2-7,few,CASSLIGTSIYEQYF,TGTGCCAGCAGCTTAATTGGGACTAGTATCTACGAGCAGTACTTC
.,TRBV5-1,TRBJ1-4,many,CASSGAGDEKLFF,TGCGCCAGCAGCGGGGCAGGGGACGAAAAACTGTTTTTT
.,TRBV20-1,TRBJ1-2,.,CSADPHGAAGYTF,TGCAGTGCAGACCCCCACGGGGCGGCTGGCTACACCTTC
.,TRBV28,TRBJ1-2,few,CASSISLQPHGYTF,TGTGCCAGCAGCATATCCCTACAACCCCATGGCTACACCTTC
.,TRBV5-1,TRBJ2-3,.,CASSLEGGRVTDTQYF,TGCGCCAGCAGCTTGGAGGGGGGACGCGTCACAGATACGCAGTATTTT
TRBD1,TRBV10-1,TRBJ2-3,.,CASSGGTGGADTQYF,TGCGCCAGCAGTGGCGGGACAGGAGGGGCAGATACGCAGTATTTT
.,TRBV28,TRBJ1-2,.,CASRLPRGVGDGYTF,TGTGCCAGCAGACTACCTAGAGGGGTCGGGGATGGCTACACCTTC
.,TRBV6-5,TRBJ1-6,many,CASSYSTINVNSPLHF,TGTGCCAGCAGTTACTCGACCATAAACGTGAATTCACCCCTCCACTTT
TRBD1,TRBV20-1,TRBJ1-5,few,CSAQSASGQLYSNQPQHF,TGCAGTGCTCAGTCTGCCTCGGGACAGCTCTATAGCAATCAGCCCCAGCATTTT
TRBD1,TRBV7-9,TRBJ1-2,.,CANSFARTGGSYGYTF,TGTGCCAACAGCTTTGCAAGGACAGGGGGCAGCTATGGCTACACCTTC
.,TRBV9,TRBJ1-5,.,CASSVGGQPNQPQHF,TGTGCCAGCAGCGTAGGCGGACAGCCTAATCAGCCCCAGCATTTT
TRBD1,TRBV5-1,TRBJ2-7,many,CASSSEAGTAYEQYF,TGCGCCAGCAGCTCGGAAGCCGGGACAGCCTACGAGCAGTACTTC
.,TRBV3-1,TRBJ1-1,.,CASSQDEGGRLAFF,TGTGCCAGCAGCCAAGATGAGGGGGGCAGATTAGCTTTCTTT
TRBD1,TRBV18,TRBJ2-7,many,CASSPIAGTGILNEQYF,TGTGCCAGCTCACCAATTGCCGGGACAGGGATTCTGAACGAGCAGTACTTC
TRBD2,TRBV5-1,TRBJ2-1,.,CASSLEGAGGTEQFF,TGCGCCAGCAGCTTGGAGGGCGCGGGAGGAACAGAGCAGTTCTTC
.,TRBV7-2,TRBJ2-1,.,CASSLSGSAGDEQFF,TGTGCCAGCAGCTTATCTGGATCAGCGGGCGATGAGCAGTTCTTC
.,TRBV5-6,TRBJ1-2,.,CASSLALSAALRGYTF,TGTGCCAGCAGCTTGGCTCTTTCCGCAGCATTAAGGGGCTACACCTTC
.,TRBV7-2,TRBJ2-4,.,CASSSSLPFQYF,TGTGCCAGCAGCTCTAGTCTCCCTTTTCAGTACTTC
.,TRBV7-2,TRBJ2-7,few,CASSPDRTWTYEQYF,TGTGCCAGCAGCCCTGACAGGACCTGGACCTACGAGCAGTACTTC
TRBD1,TRBV7-2,TRBJ2-7,few,CASSRDRGYYEQYF,TGTGCCAGCAGCCGGGACAGGGGATACTACGAGCAGTACTTC
.,TRBV7-9,TRBJ1-6,.,CASSPFVGGESPLHF,TGTGCCAGCAGCCCCTTTGTTGGGGGCGAATCACCCCTCCACTTT
.,TRBV7-2,TRBJ2-6,.,CASIVNGVSGANVLTF,TGTGCCAGCATCGTAAATGGCGTCTCTGGGGCCAACGTCCTGACTTTC
TRBD1,TRBV30,TRBJ2-7,.,CAWGTGTGNSDEQYF,TGTGCCTGGGGAACCGGGACAGGGAATTCCGACGAGCAGTACTTC
.,TRBV4-1,TRBJ1-5,.,CASSPLAGNNQPQHF,TGCGCCAGCAGCCCATTGGCAGGGAACAATCAGCCCCAGCATTTT
.,TRBV5-1,TRBJ2-3,.,CASSLNGFADTQYF,TGCGCCAGCAGCTTGAACGGGTTTGCAGATACGCAGTATTTT
.,TRBV27,TRBJ2-7,.,CASSSRVAGPADEQYF,TGTGCCAGCAGTTCCCGCGTGGCGGGGCCGGCTGACGAGCAGTACTTC
.,TRBV6-2/TRBV6-3,TRBJ2-4,.,CASSPAGESIQYF,TGTGCCAGCAGTCCTGCCGGGGAGAGCATTCAGTACTTC
TRBD2,TRBV7-2,TRBJ2-7,.,CASSGGGLGLEQYF,TGTGCCAGCAGCGGAGGGGGACTAGGACTCGAGCAGTACTTC
.,TRBV29-1,TRBJ2-3,.,CSVAWGGDTDTQYF,TGCAGCGTTGCATGGGGAGGTGACACAGATACGCAGTATTTT
TRBD1,TRBV14,TRBJ1-4,.,CASRQAGTGDEKLFF,TGTGCCAGCAGACAAGCCGGGACAGGTGATGAAAAACTGTTTTTT